Listed here are 32 T cell receptor beta chains from one sample, sequenced in a study of cytomegalovirus exposure and HLA in healthy donors. The data were produced by immunoSEQ multiplex PCR, yet TCRdb's version contains in-frame clones alone and is incomplete. This sample has roughly 120,000 clones, with about nine tenths found just once. Sequenced sample: PBMCs. The receptors shown here come from a man aged 18 to 30 in good health and CMV-seronegative.

The rearrangement links TRBV19 to TRBJ1-3, with D maybe TRBD1 (6 bases). Deletions cut 6 bases from V and 3 bases from J, with 18 bases between. CDR1 LNHDA and CDR2 SQIVND come from the germline V gene (reference sequence). The CDR3 totals 16 residues. The CDR3 loop is CASRTSTGISGNTIYF. CDR3 DNA sequence: TGTGCCAGTAGGACATCCACAGGGATAAGTGGAAACACCATATATTTT.

The chain couples TRBV4-2 to TRBJ2-4; 9 positions match TRBD1. V shed 4 bases, J shed 8 bases, and the junction held 15 bases outside the gene matches. CDR3 size: 17 residues. Germline V lookup: CDR1 LGHNA, CDR2 YNFKEQ. CDR3 residues: CASSPEGTGINLDIQYF. CDR3 coding DNA: TGTGCCAGCAGCCCAGAGGGGACAGGGATTAACTTGGACATTCAGTACTTC.

This clone showed up just once. The chain employs TRBV9 and TRBJ2-7, with 9 bases lining up with TRBD2. Looked up from germline, CDR1 is SGDLS and CDR2 is YYNGEE. Trimming removed 0 bases from V and 3 bases from J; junction bases left unmatched: 4. There are 15 residues in the CDR3. CDR3: CASSVASGESYEQYF. The DNA for the CDR3 is TGTGCCAGCAGCGTAGCTAGCGGGGAGAGCTACGAGCAGTACTTC.

This clone appeared a few times. V gene TRBV27 combines with J gene TRBJ1-5; tentatively, D is TRBD1 (5 bases). The CDR3 spans 16 residues. Germline CDR1 and CDR2: MNHEY and SMNVEV (reference sequence). V shed 5 bases and J shed 6 bases, with 20 bases lying between them. CDR3 coding DNA: TGTGCCAGCAGTAGACATCTCGCCCCCCAGGGTCAGCCCCAGCATTTT. This sequence encodes CASSRHLAPQGQPQHF.

This chain connects TRBV7-6 to TRBJ2-7; 11 positions match TRBD2. Germline assignment: CDR1 SGHVS and CDR2 FNYEAQ. This CDR3 has 15 amino acids. V shed 4 bases and J 2 bases; nucleotides not matched to a gene: 4. CDR3 in amino acids: CASSSLAGGTYEQYF. CDR3 coding DNA: TGTGCCAGCAGCTCATTAGCGGGGGGGACCTACGAGCAGTACTTC.

This clone appeared once. This rearrangement joins TRBV9 to TRBJ2-5; maybe TRBD2 (6 bases). V lost 2 bases and J lost 1, with 12 bases in between. CDR1 is SGDLS, CDR2 YYNGEE, per germline. CDR3 length: 15 residues. The CDR3 sequence is CASSVGSGTQETQYF. The CDR3 DNA reads as TGTGCCAGCAGCGTGGGTAGCGGAACCCAAGAGACCCAGTACTTC.

The rearrangement uses TRBV18 and TRBJ2-7; no clear D gene. Germline V gene sequence: CDR1 KGHSH, CDR2 LQKENI. CDR3 length: 12 residues. V was trimmed by 6 bases and J by 5 bases, leaving 11 bases between them. The CDR3 nucleotides read TGTGCCAGCTCCCCCACTTCCAACGAGCAGTACTTC. Encoded protein: CASSPTSNEQYF.

The chain carries TRBV27 and TRBJ1-5; D might be TRBD1 (6 bases). The ends were cut back, 9 bases at V and 1 base at J, with 13 bases in the middle. Germline V gives CDR1 MNHEY, CDR2 SMNVEV (reference sequence). The length of the CDR3 is 14 residues. CDR3 loop: CASHRVASNQPQHF. The CDR3 nucleotides are TGTGCCAGTCACAGGGTCGCGAGCAATCAGCCCCAGCATTTT.

The J gene is TRBJ1-5, the V gene TRBV28; D might be TRBD1 (5 bases). The CDR3 sequence is 19 residues long. Germline-derived CDR1 and CDR2 are MDHEN and SYDVKM. The ends were cut back, 5 bases at V and 0 bases at J, with 23 bases in the middle. DNA for the CDR3: TGTGCCAGCAGTACGAGGTTCATCCCGGGACTTTATAGCAATCAGCCCCAGCATTTT. This encodes CASSTRFIPGLYSNQPQHF.

The rearrangement links TRBV25-1 to TRBJ2-1; 7 bases map to TRBD2. The CDR3 has 14 residues. The V gene's germline CDR1 is MGHDK and CDR2 SYGVNS. Unmatched junction bases numbered 8, after V lost 8 bases and J lost 4 bases. The CDR3 loop is CASGRVGGYNEQFF. CDR3 DNA: TGTGCCAGCGGGAGAGTGGGGGGGTACAATGAGCAGTTCTTC.

V and J are TRBV6-5 and TRBJ2-1, with 8 positions matching TRBD2. J was trimmed by 0 bases and V by 7 bases; bases with no gene match: 2. Germline V gives CDR1 MNHEY, CDR2 SVGAGI. There are 14 residues in the CDR3. Here the CDR3 DNA reads TGTGCCAGCAATCTAGCGGGCTCCTACAATGAGCAGTTCTTC. Protein product: CASNLAGSYNEQFF.

The V and J genes are TRBV27 and TRBJ1-1; D is unclear. The CDR3 contains 13 residues. With 4 bases removed from V and 4 bases from J, the gap between germline ends came to 10 bases. CDR1 and CDR2 (germline): MNHEY, SMNVEV (reference sequence). The CDR3 sequence is CASSWRSSTEAFF. CDR3 in DNA: TGTGCCAGCAGTTGGAGGTCAAGCACTGAAGCTTTCTTT.

The chain joins TRBV2 to TRBJ2-3; a possible D gene is TRBD2 (6 bases). This CDR3 spans 15 amino acids. The V end lost 4 bases, the J end lost 6 bases, and 17 bases lay between the germline ends. Germline V CDR1 and CDR2: SNHLY, FYNNEI. DNA of the CDR3: TGTGCCAGCAGTGCCAGGACTCGTGGGGGGGATACGCAGTATTTT. Translating gives CASSARTRGGDTQYF. Drawing the rest from reference TRBV2 and TRBJ2-3, the complete variable domain is EPEVTQTPSHQVTQMGQEVILRCVPISNHLYFYWYRQILGQKVEFLVSFYNNEISEKSEIFDDQFSVERPDGSNFTLKIRSTKLEDSAMYFCASSARTRGGDTQYFGPGTRLTVL.

Only a few counts were recorded for this clone. The rearrangement uses TRBV29-1 and TRBJ1-1; no reliable D call. There are 11 residues in the CDR3. Germline assignment: CDR1 SQVTM and CDR2 ANQGSEA. The V gene lost 5 bases and the J gene lost 6 bases, with 10 bases spanning the gap. The CDR3 loop is CSVQYGAEAFF. CDR3 sequence (DNA): TGCAGCGTTCAATACGGGGCTGAAGCTTTCTTT.

The genes are TRBV30 and TRBJ2-7; 9 nucleotides align to TRBD1. From germline, CDR1 is GTSNPN and CDR2 SVGIG (reference sequence). V lost 2 bases and J lost 8; bases outside the gene matches: 13. The CDR3 totals 15 residues. The DNA of the CDR3 is TGTGCCTGGAGTCCCCCCGGGACAGGGCCCCTGAAGCAGTACTTC. It codes for CAWSPPGTGPLKQYF.

CDR3 region: CASSVAVGQGATNEKLFF. The CDR3 DNA sequence: TGTGCCAGCAGCGTAGCTGTGGGACAGGGGGCTACCAATGAAAAACTGTTTTTT. The V call is TRBV9, the J call TRBJ1-4; 12 nucleotides agree with TRBD1. The ends lost 0 bases at V and 5 bases at J; junction bases unmatched: 8. The CDR3 totals 18 residues. The germline V gene has CDR1 SGDLS and CDR2 YYNGEE.

The CDR3 DNA is TGTGCCAGCAGCAACCCGGCACGGGGTTATACCCAGTACTTC. The encoded protein is CASSNPARGYTQYF. The chain carries TRBV6-5 and TRBJ2-5; TRBD2 might be the D (5 bases). Germline V lookup: CDR1 MNHEY, CDR2 SVGAGI. This CDR3 has 14 residues. V dropped 6 bases and J dropped 8 bases, with 19 bases sitting between them.

The J gene is TRBJ1-5, the V gene TRBV18; D unresolved. This CDR3 contains 13 residues. CDR1 KGHSH and CDR2 LQKENI come from the germline V gene. V was cut by 8 bases and J by 5 bases, with 13 bases left in between. The chain's CDR3 is CASRNQEHQPQHF. CDR3 in DNA: TGTGCCAGCCGAAATCAGGAACATCAGCCCCAGCATTTT.

The chain employs TRBV5-4 and TRBJ1-5; a weak D match, TRBD1 (5 bases). V was pared by 1 base and J by 2 bases, with 25 bases between. This CDR3 is 20 amino acids long. Per the germline V gene, CDR1 is SGHNT and CDR2 is YYREEE (reference sequence). The CDR3 nucleotides are TGTGCCAGCAGCTTGAGAGAGTACGGGACTAATCGTGGGGGCAATCAGCCCCAGCATTTT. Its translation is CASSLREYGTNRGGNQPQHF.

Here the CDR3 DNA reads TGTGCCAGCAGCTCCATGACAGGGAATGCAATAGGTCAGCCCCAGCATTTT. Protein product: CASSSMTGNAIGQPQHF. The chain has TRBV5-8 and TRBJ1-5; TRBD1 matches at 7 bases. The junction had 15 bases not matched to a gene; V was cut back by 3 bases and J by 6 bases. Germline CDR1 reads SGHTS; CDR2 reads YDEGEE. The CDR3 is 17 amino acids.

As DNA, the CDR3 is TGTGCCAGCAGCCTCCCACGGGGGGGTGGCTACACCTTC. Protein sequence: CASSLPRGGGYTF. The chain carries TRBV14 and TRBJ1-2; maybe TRBD1 (5 bases). Germline assignment: CDR1 SGHDN and CDR2 FVKESK. Deletions cut 4 bases from V and 7 bases from J, with 13 bases between. The CDR3 contains 13 residues.

The chain is built from TRBV25-1 and TRBJ2-7; 11 nucleotides agree with TRBD2. Losses at the gene ends were 4 bases for V and 4 bases for J; bases not matched to a gene: 9. There are 16 residues in the CDR3. Per germline, CDR1 MGHDK and CDR2 SYGVNS. The CDR3 sequence is CASSVSASGRSYEQYF. CDR3 bases: TGTGCCAGCAGTGTCTCCGCTAGCGGGAGGTCTTACGAGCAGTACTTC.

The rearrangement links TRBV6-5 to TRBJ2-3; D gene unclear. The ends were cut back, 6 bases at V and 0 bases at J, with 7 bases in the middle. The CDR3 totals 13 residues. CDR1 is MNHEY and CDR2 is SVGAGI in the germline V gene. For the CDR3, the DNA is TGTGCCAGCAGCCTGGCTAGCACAGATACGCAGTATTTT. This gives the protein CASSLASTDTQYF.

The chain employs TRBV11-3 and TRBJ1-1; D possibly corresponds to TRBD1 (5 bases). Germline values: CDR1 SGHNT, CDR2 YENEEA. This CDR3 region has 16 residues. Trimming took off 6 bases at V and 2 bases at J, with 19 bases between the two ends. DNA of the CDR3: TGTGCCAGCAGTTCGCGCTCCGTGGGGGGTAACACTGAAGCTTTCTTT. This gives the protein CASSSRSVGGNTEAFF.

The V and J genes are TRBV6-1 and TRBJ1-4; maybe TRBD1 (5 bases). The length of the CDR3 is 15 residues. Trimming took 4 bases from V and 4 from J, leaving 13 bases between them. Germline assignment: CDR1 MNHNS and CDR2 SASEGT. The CDR3 loop is CASSVGARNNEKLFF. The CDR3 DNA sequence: TGTGCCAGCAGTGTTGGGGCGAGAAATAATGAAAAACTGTTTTTT.

The chain joins TRBV13 to TRBJ2-1; a weak D match, TRBD2 (5 bases). This CDR3 region has 16 residues. Germline V gene lookup returns CDR1 PRHDT and CDR2 FYEKMQ (reference sequence). V was clipped by 5 bases and J by 0 bases, with 14 bases between them. The CDR3 is CASSHLSGSSYNEQFF. The CDR3 DNA sequence: TGTGCCAGCAGCCACCTCTCGGGGAGCTCCTACAATGAGCAGTTCTTC.

The chain carries TRBV4-1 and TRBJ1-2; 7 positions agree with TRBD1. The V and J ends lost 4 bases and 2 bases, in that order; junction bases with no gene match: 10. The CDR3 covers 16 residues. Germline CDR1 reads MGHRA; CDR2 reads YSYEKL. The DNA for the CDR3 is TGCGCCAGCAGCCTTAGGACAGGTACTATAAACTATGGCTACACCTTC. Encoded protein: CASSLRTGTINYGYTF.

In its sample, this clone ranks as medium-sized. The chain employs TRBV5-4 and TRBJ2-5; a possible D gene is TRBD1 (5 bases). In germline, CDR1 is SGHNT, CDR2 YYREEE (reference sequence). Trimming removed 0 bases from V and 3 bases from J, with 9 bases in between. This CDR3 is built from 14 residues. CDR3 nucleotide sequence: TGTGCCAGCAGCTTGGGTGACAGAAAAGAGACCCAGTACTTC. This sequence encodes CASSLGDRKETQYF.

The V gene is TRBV25-1, the J gene TRBJ1-2; no reliable D call. In germline, CDR1 is MGHDK, CDR2 SYGVNS. The V gene lost 1 base and the J gene lost 7 bases, with 10 bases spanning the gap. CDR3 length: 13 amino acids. CDR3 DNA sequence: TGTGCCAGCAGTGAATCCGGGAATCGTGGCTACACCTTC. It codes for CASSESGNRGYTF.

The rearrangement links TRBV2 to TRBJ2-7, with 8 bases identical to TRBD2. Germline V lookup: CDR1 SNHLY, CDR2 FYNNEI. The CDR3 sequence is 16 residues long. The trim removed 4 bases at V and 1 base at J, leaving 9 bases unmatched. Here the CDR3 reads CASSGKLAGLSYEQYF. In DNA, the CDR3 is TGTGCCAGCAGTGGCAAGCTAGCGGGCCTGTCCTACGAGCAGTACTTC.

The sample holds one count of this clone. The chain is built from TRBV6-5 and TRBJ1-3; TRBD1 aligns across 8 bases. Unmatched junction bases numbered 5, after V lost 0 bases and J lost 4 bases. Germline CDR1 MNHEY, CDR2 SVGAGI. CDR3 length equals 16 residues. CDR3 DNA sequence: TGTGCCAGCAGTTACTCTCAGGGACAGGCAGGAAACACCATATATTTT. It encodes CASSYSQGQAGNTIYF.

J is TRBJ2-1 and V is TRBV11-2, with 9 bases matching TRBD2. J gave up 9 bases and V 2 bases, and 5 bases lay outside the gene matches. The V gene's germline CDR1 is SGHAT and CDR2 FQNNGV. The CDR3 runs 14 residues. The CDR3 sequence is CASSLPAGGSEQFF. CDR3 nucleotide sequence: TGTGCCAGCAGCTTACCAGCGGGAGGTAGTGAGCAGTTCTTC.